Included here is one TCR beta chain sequence, with context. Libraries were prepared by immunoSEQ multiplex PCR; TCRdb keeps only in-frame clonotypes and omits some of them. Seen here are just over 2,000,000 clones, roughly 96% observed once, and the top ten hold roughly 0.13%. This specimen belongs to a study of shared clonotypes between healthy human individuals. Germline V gene lookup returns CDR1 SGHRS and CDR2 YFSETQ. Trimming left V 0 bases short and J 2 bases short, with 11 bases between. This CDR3 contains 15 residues. The specimen was naive CD4+ T cells sorted from blood. The subset was: CD45RA+ positively selected. The chain carries TRBV5-1 and TRBJ2-5, with a tentative D call TRBD2 (6 bases). This receptor was obtained from a man aged 18 to 30 in good health. The CDR3 loop reads CASSLDGGNQETQYF. The CDR3 DNA reads TGCGCCAGCAGCTTGGATGGCGGGAATCAAGAGACCCAGTACTTC.